These T cell receptor beta chains were read from a single sample in a study of cytomegalovirus exposure and HLA in healthy donors. Profiling relied on immunoSEQ multiplex PCR, and the TCRdb table lists in-frame clones only, not all of them. The sample yields roughly 120,000 clones, about 80% seen once. The material sequenced was PBMCs. Source of these receptors: a female donor in good health and CMV-seropositive. The conserved cysteine and the conserved F or W are not part of the CDR3 here.

v_call: TRBV6-4
cdr3_aa: ASSLAATDTQY

v_call: TRBV30
cdr3_aa: AWRGTGTGSNQPQH

v_call: TRBV30
cdr3_aa: AWGGSLNYGYT

v_call: TRBV29-1
cdr3_aa: SVPGTGANTQY

v_call: TRBV7-9
cdr3_aa: ASSRDPKYEQY

v_call: TRBV19
cdr3_aa: ASSIGFRRSMKLF

v_call: TRBV23-1
cdr3_aa: ASTQGTGKRWAQH

v_call: TRBV5-1
cdr3_aa: ASSRAVAGDEQF

v_call: TRBV5-1
cdr3_aa: ASSLDSQGEQY

v_call: TRBV5-1
cdr3_aa: ASSRTDPSYEQY

v_call: TRBV7-6
cdr3_aa: ASSRTSGGASSYEQY

v_call: TRBV6-1
cdr3_aa: ASSDGDRAWDMNTEAF

v_call: TRBV5-1
cdr3_aa: ASSLRPQVNTEAF

v_call: TRBV5-1
cdr3_aa: ASSLIKTGEETQY

v_call: TRBV7-8
cdr3_aa: ASSVRAQDEYGYT

v_call: TRBV5-1
cdr3_aa: ASSLIPGQGSGNEQF

v_call: TRBV9
cdr3_aa: ASSVGTAGANVLT

v_call: TRBV4-3
cdr3_aa: ASSQVRSGSYGYT

v_call: TRBV10-1
cdr3_aa: ASSRQGSDEQY

v_call: TRBV2
cdr3_aa: ASSGQGRTDTQY

v_call: TRBV15
cdr3_aa: ATRPGQVRDEQY

v_call: TRBV5-1
cdr3_aa: ASSLNTEAF

v_call: TRBV5-8
cdr3_aa: ASSLETGSPGANVLT

v_call: TRBV5-1
cdr3_aa: ASSLAPTGNGYT

v_call: TRBV27
cdr3_aa: ASSLKGFPYEQY

v_call: TRBV28
cdr3_aa: ATGSFSTGNYEQY

v_call: TRBV15
cdr3_aa: ATREDTEAF

v_call: TRBV7-8
cdr3_aa: ASSFGLDRGGNSNQPQH

v_call: TRBV30
cdr3_aa: APRRREQY

v_call: TRBV19
cdr3_aa: ASNVGPGSYNEQF

v_call: TRBV4-1
cdr3_aa: ASSRIAGVENTQY

v_call: TRBV6-4
cdr3_aa: ASSPAGTSTDTQY

v_call: TRBV7-6
cdr3_aa: ASSLIAGGPADTQY

v_call: TRBV7-9
cdr3_aa: ASSLRDQPQH